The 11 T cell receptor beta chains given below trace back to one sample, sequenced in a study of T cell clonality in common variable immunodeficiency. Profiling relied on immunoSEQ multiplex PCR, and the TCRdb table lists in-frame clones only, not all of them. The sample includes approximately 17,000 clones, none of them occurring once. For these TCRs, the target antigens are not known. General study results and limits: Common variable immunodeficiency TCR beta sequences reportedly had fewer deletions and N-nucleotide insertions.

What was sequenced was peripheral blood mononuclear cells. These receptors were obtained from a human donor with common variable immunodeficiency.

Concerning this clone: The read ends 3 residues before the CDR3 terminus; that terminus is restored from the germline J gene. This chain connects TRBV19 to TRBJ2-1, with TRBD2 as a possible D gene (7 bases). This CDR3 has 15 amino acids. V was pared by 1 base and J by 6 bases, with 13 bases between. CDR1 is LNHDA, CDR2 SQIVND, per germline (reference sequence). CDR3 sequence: CASSIGRGASNEQFF. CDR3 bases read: TGTGCCAGTAGTATAGGACGGGGGGCGAGCAATGAG.

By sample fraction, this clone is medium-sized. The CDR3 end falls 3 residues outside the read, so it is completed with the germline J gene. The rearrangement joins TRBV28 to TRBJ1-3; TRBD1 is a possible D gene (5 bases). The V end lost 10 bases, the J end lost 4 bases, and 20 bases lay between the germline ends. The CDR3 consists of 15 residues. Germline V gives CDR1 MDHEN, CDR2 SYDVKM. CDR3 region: CATVTGPEVGNTIYF. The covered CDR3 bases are TGTGCCACCGTCACAGGCCCTGAGGTGGGAAACACC.

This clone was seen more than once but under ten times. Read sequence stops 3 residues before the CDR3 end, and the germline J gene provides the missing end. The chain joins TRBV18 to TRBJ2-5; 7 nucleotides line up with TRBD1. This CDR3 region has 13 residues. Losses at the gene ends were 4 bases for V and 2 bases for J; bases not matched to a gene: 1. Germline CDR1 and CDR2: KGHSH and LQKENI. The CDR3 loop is CASSQGQQETQYF. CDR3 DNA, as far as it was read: TGTGCCAGCTCACAGGGACAGCAAGAGACC.

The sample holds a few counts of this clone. The DNA read from the CDR3 is TGTGCCAGCAGCTTAGCGGTACTAGTTAGGACTGAG. It translates to CASSLAVLVRTE. The full CDR3 reads CASSLAVLVRTEQFF. J is TRBJ2-1 and V is TRBV7-9; TRBD2 might be the D (5 bases). Sequencing ends 3 residues short of the CDR3 end; the germline J gene provides the rest. Germline V gives CDR1 SEHNR, CDR2 FQNEAQ (reference sequence). This CDR3 comprises 15 residues. The ends were cut back, 0 bases at V and 9 bases at J, with 15 bases in the middle.

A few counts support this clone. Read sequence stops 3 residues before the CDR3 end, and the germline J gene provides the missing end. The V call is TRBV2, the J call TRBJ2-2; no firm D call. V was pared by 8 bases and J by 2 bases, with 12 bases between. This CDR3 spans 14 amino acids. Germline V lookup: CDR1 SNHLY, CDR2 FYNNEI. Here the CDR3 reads CASRAAVNTGELFF. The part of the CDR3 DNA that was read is TGTGCCAGCCGCGCGGCAGTTAACACCGGGGAG.

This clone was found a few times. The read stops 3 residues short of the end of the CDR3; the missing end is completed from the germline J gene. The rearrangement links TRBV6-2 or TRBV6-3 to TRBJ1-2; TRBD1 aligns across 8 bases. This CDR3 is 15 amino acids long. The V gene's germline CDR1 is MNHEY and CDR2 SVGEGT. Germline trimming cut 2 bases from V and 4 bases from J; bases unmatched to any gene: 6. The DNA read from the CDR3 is TGTGCCAGCAGTTACCACGGACAGGGAAGCTATGGC. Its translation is CASSYHGQGSYG. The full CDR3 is CASSYHGQGSYGYTF.

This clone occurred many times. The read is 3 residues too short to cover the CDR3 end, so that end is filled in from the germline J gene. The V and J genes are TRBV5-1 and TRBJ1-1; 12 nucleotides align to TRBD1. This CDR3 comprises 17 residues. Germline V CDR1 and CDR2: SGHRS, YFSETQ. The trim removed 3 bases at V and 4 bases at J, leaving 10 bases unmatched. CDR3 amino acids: CASSWVPGQGAGTEAFF. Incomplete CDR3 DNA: TGCGCCAGCAGCTGGGTCCCGGGACAGGGGGCGGGCACTGAA.

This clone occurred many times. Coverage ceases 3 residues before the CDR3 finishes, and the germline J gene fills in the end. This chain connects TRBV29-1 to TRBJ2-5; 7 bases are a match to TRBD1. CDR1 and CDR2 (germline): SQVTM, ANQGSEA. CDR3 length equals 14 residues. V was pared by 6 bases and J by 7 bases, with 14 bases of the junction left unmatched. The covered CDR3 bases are TGCAGCGTCCCTCCTACAGGGGCGACGGGGACC. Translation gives CSVPPTGATGT. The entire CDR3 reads CSVPPTGATGTQYF.

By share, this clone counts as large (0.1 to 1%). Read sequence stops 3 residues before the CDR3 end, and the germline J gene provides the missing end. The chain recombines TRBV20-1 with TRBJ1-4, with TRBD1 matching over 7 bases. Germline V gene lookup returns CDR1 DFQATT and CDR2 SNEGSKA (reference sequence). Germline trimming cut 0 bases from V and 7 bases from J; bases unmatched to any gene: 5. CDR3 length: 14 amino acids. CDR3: CSARDHRGGEKLFF. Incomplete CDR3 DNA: TGCAGTGCTAGAGATCACAGGGGCGGTGAAAAA.

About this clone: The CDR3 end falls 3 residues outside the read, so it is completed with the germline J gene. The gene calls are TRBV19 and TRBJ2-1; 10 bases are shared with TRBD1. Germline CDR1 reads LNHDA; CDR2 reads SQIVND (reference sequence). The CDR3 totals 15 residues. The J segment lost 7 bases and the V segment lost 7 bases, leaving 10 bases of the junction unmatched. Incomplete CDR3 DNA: TGTGCCAGTACTACCGGGACAGGGGTTGGGAATGAG. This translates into CASTTGTGVGNE. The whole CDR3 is CASTTGTGVGNEQFF.

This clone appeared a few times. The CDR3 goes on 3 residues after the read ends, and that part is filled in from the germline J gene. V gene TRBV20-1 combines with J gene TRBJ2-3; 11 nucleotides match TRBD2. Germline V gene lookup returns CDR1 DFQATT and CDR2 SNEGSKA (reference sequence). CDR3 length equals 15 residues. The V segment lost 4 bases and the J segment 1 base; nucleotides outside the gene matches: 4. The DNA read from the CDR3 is TGCAGTGCTACTACTAGCGGGAGAGGCACAGATACG. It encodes CSATTSGRGTDT. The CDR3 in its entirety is CSATTSGRGTDTQYF.